Following are 31 T cell receptor beta chains from one sample sequenced in a study of technical replicates of blood from several donors. The method was immunoSEQ multiplex PCR; TCRdb's version includes in-frame clones alone and lacks a portion of them. The table includes about 88,000 clones, approximately 95% detected once. What was sequenced was T cells isolated from PBMCs. These receptors were obtained from a human donor in good health.

The genes are TRBV7-3 and TRBJ2-7, with D possibly TRBD1 on 6 matching bases. This CDR3 spans 13 amino acids. Germline values: CDR1 SGHTA, CDR2 FQGTGA. V lost 2 bases to trimming and J lost 3 bases, with 8 bases between them. CDR3 in amino acids: CASSLEGGYEQYF. The CDR3 nucleotides are TGTGCCAGCAGCTTAGAAGGGGGCTACGAGCAGTACTTC.

J is TRBJ2-7 and V is TRBV11-2; TRBD2 might be the D (6 bases). Trimming stripped 3 bases from V and 0 bases from J, with 9 bases between. CDR3 length: 14 residues. In germline, CDR1 is SGHAT, CDR2 FQNNGV. CDR3 nucleotides: TGTGCCAGCAGCTTCTTAGCGGCCTCCTACGAGCAGTACTTC. Protein sequence: CASSFLAASYEQYF.

The CDR3 DNA sequence: TGTGCCAGCAGTGACAAGAGCCTGTATAGCAATCAGCCCCAGCATTTT. Translated, it gives CASSDKSLYSNQPQHF. This chain links TRBV2 with TRBJ1-5; D ambiguous. Looked up from germline, CDR1 is SNHLY and CDR2 is FYNNEI. V shed 3 bases and J shed 0 bases, with 12 bases lying between them. This CDR3 is 16 amino acids long.

The V call is TRBV5-1, the J call TRBJ2-7; 11 bases are a match to TRBD2. The germline CDR1 and CDR2 sequences are SGHRS and YFSETQ. There are 15 residues in the CDR3. V was clipped by 0 bases and J by 6 bases; unmatched bases: 5. The CDR3: CASSLDPSGRTEQYF. The CDR3 DNA reads as TGCGCCAGCAGCTTGGACCCTAGCGGGAGGACCGAGCAGTACTTC.

V gene TRBV15 combines with J gene TRBJ1-2; TRBD1 agrees at 9 bases. Losses at the gene ends were 5 bases for V and 4 bases for J; bases not matched to a gene: 11. This CDR3 is built from 16 residues. CDR1 LNHNV and CDR2 YYDKDF come from the germline V gene (reference sequence). DNA of the CDR3: TGTGCCACCAGCTCACCCCTCCGGGACAGGGCCTATGGCTACACCTTC. Amino acids: CATSSPLRDRAYGYTF.

The chain has TRBV7-9 and TRBJ1-5, with D possibly TRBD1 on 5 matching bases. The CDR3 spans 14 residues. CDR1 is SEHNR and CDR2 is FQNEAQ in the germline V gene (reference sequence). V lost 5 bases to trimming and J lost 7 bases, with 15 bases between them. The CDR3 nucleotides read TGTGCCAGCAGCCCCGACAGAGTGGAGCAGCCCCAGCATTTT. Translating it yields CASSPDRVEQPQHF.

This sequence joins TRBV7-9 and TRBJ2-7; 9 bases align to TRBD2. After removal of 3 bases from V and 1 base from J, the junction contained 1 base not matched to a gene. This CDR3 is 14 amino acids long. CDR1 is SEHNR and CDR2 is FQNEAQ in the germline V gene (reference sequence). As DNA, the CDR3 is TGTGCCAGCAGCTTTAGCGGGGGATCCTACGAGCAGTACTTC. Translation: CASSFSGGSYEQYF.

This chain joins TRBV27 and TRBJ2-1; perhaps TRBD1 as D (6 bases). Trimming pared 3 bases from V and 0 bases from J, leaving 18 bases between. The CDR3 is 18 amino acids. Germline V gene sequence: CDR1 MNHEY, CDR2 SMNVEV (reference sequence). The chain's CDR3 is CASSLTGSGLNSYNEQFF. The CDR3 region has the DNA TGTGCCAGCAGTTTGACAGGTAGTGGCCTAAACTCCTACAATGAGCAGTTCTTC.

V is TRBV28 and J is TRBJ1-4; TRBD1 aligns across 8 bases. The V and J ends lost 8 bases and 3 bases, in that order; junction bases with no gene match: 5. This CDR3 is built from 14 residues. CDR1 and CDR2 (germline): MDHEN, SYDVKM. The CDR3 nucleotides are TGTGCCAGCTACCCGACAGGGGCTAATGAAAAACTGTTTTTT. Its protein is CASYPTGANEKLFF.

The CDR3 spells CASSLRGSYEQYF. The CDR3 DNA sequence: TGTGCCAGCAGCTTAAGGGGATCCTACGAGCAGTACTTC. V is TRBV7-6 and J is TRBJ2-7; D is possibly TRBD1 (5 bases). The CDR3 consists of 13 residues. The V gene lost 2 bases and the J gene lost 1 base, with 6 bases spanning the gap. Germline CDR1 SGHVS, CDR2 FNYEAQ.

The chain uses TRBV5-4 and TRBJ2-7; 11 bases align to TRBD2. Trimming took 7 bases from V and 6 from J; bases not matched to a gene: 6. Germline assignment: CDR1 SGHNT and CDR2 YYREEE (reference sequence). The CDR3 is 13 residues long. This chain's CDR3 is CASLLAGVGEQYF. The CDR3 region has the DNA TGTGCCAGCTTACTAGCGGGAGTGGGCGAGCAGTACTTC.

This clone was recorded once. The chain joins TRBV6-1 to TRBJ2-1; 11 bases fit TRBD2. The V gene end was trimmed by 6 bases and the J gene end by 3 bases; junction bases not matched to a gene: 4. This CDR3 is 15 amino acids long. CDR1 is MNHNS and CDR2 is SASEGT in the germline V gene. The CDR3 loop reads CASRELAGVYNEQFF. The CDR3 coding sequence is TGTGCCAGCAGGGAACTAGCGGGAGTCTACAATGAGCAGTTCTTC.

The gene calls are TRBV9 and TRBJ2-1; 9 bases line up with TRBD2. Trimming removed 3 bases from V and 8 bases from J; junction bases left unmatched: 6. CDR1 is SGDLS and CDR2 is YYNGEE in the germline V gene. The CDR3 has 14 residues. The DNA for the CDR3 is TGTGCCAGCAGCGGGGGGACTAGCTTCCATGAGCAGTTCTTC. It specifies CASSGGTSFHEQFF.

V usage is TRBV4-2 and J usage is TRBJ1-4, with 7 bases identical to TRBD1. V gave up 1 base and J gave up 4 bases; unmatched junction bases: 9. Germline V gene data show CDR1 as LGHNA and CDR2 as YNFKEQ. CDR3 length equals 17 residues. This chain's CDR3 is CASSQAALGGLNEKLFF. The DNA for the CDR3 is TGTGCCAGCAGCCAAGCGGCCTTAGGGGGCCTTAATGAAAAACTGTTTTTT.

The CDR3 DNA is TGTGCCAGCAGCTTAGATATCACAGATACGCAGTATTTT. It specifies CASSLDITDTQYF. The genes are TRBV7-2 and TRBJ2-3; the D is unclear. V shed 1 base and J shed 2 bases, with 4 bases lying between them. Germline V gives CDR1 SGHTA, CDR2 FQGNSA. The CDR3 is 13 residues long.

This sequence joins TRBV4-1 and TRBJ1-3; D gene ambiguous. Germline V lookup: CDR1 MGHRA, CDR2 YSYEKL. The CDR3 length is 17 residues. V was pared by 0 bases and J by 2 bases, with 14 bases between. The CDR3 DNA follows: TGCGCCAGCAGCCAAGATTACGCGGTTAGTACTGGAAACACCATATATTTT. Translated: CASSQDYAVSTGNTIYF.

As to this clone: The junction differs from germline at one of its ends, possibly a read error. This sequence joins TRBV29-1 and TRBJ1-4; a weak D match, TRBD1 (5 bases). Per the germline V gene, CDR1 is SQVTM and CDR2 is ANQGSEA. The CDR3 is made up of 13 amino acids. DNA for the CDR3: TGCAGCGGATACTCAGGGTTTAATCAAAAACTGTTTTTT. Amino acid sequence: CSGYSGFNQKLFF.

This CDR3 is CASSLIAGIRGRTINSTDTQYF. CDR3 nucleotide sequence: TGTGCCAGCAGCTTAATAGCGGGAATTCGGGGAAGAACTATAAATAGCACAGATACGCAGTATTTT. The chain combines TRBV7-3 with TRBJ2-3, with 8 nucleotides matching TRBD2. The germline gives CDR1 SGHTA, CDR2 FQGTGA. This CDR3 is built from 22 residues. V lost 1 base, J lost 0 bases, and 21 bases stayed unmatched. The whole variable domain, filled in from reference TRBV7-3 and TRBJ2-3, reads GAGVSQTPSNKVTEKGKYVELRCDPISGHTALYWYRQSLGQGPEFLIYFQGTGAADDSGLPNDRFFAVRPEGSVSTLKIQRTERGDSAVYLCASSLIAGIRGRTINSTDTQYFGPGTRLTVL.

This sequence joins TRBV6-5 and TRBJ1-1, with D possibly being TRBD1 (6 bases). V was cut by 8 bases and J by 2 bases, with 12 bases left in between. The CDR3 loop spans 13 amino acids. Germline CDR1 is MNHEY and CDR2 is SVGAGI. The CDR3 region has the DNA TGTGCCAGCCTAGGGGGGGGTAACACTGAAGCTTTCTTT. Amino acids: CASLGGGNTEAFF.

The chain combines TRBV15 with TRBJ2-4; D gene unclear. Germline V gene sequence: CDR1 LNHNV, CDR2 YYDKDF (reference sequence). V lost 0 bases, J lost 0 bases, and 9 bases lay in between. This CDR3 is built from 16 residues. The CDR3 protein is CATSRDRQLAKNIQYF. The CDR3 nucleotides read TGTGCCACCAGCAGAGATCGACAATTAGCCAAAAACATTCAGTACTTC. The full variable domain, its missing parts supplied by reference TRBV15 and TRBJ2-4, is DAMVIQNPRYQVTQFGKPVTLSCSQTLNHNVMYWYQQKSSQAPKLLFHYYDKDFNNEADTPDNFQSRRPNTSFCFLDIRSPGLGDTAMYLCATSRDRQLAKNIQYFGAGTRLSVL.

V gene TRBV4-3 combines with J gene TRBJ2-3; D remains unclear. V was cut by 3 bases and J by 0 bases, with 10 bases left in between. CDR1 is LGHNA and CDR2 is YSLEER in the germline V gene. CDR3 length: 15 residues. The CDR3: CASSQLGSSTDTQYF. DNA of the CDR3: TGCGCCAGCAGCCAGCTCGGGTCTAGCACAGATACGCAGTATTTT.

V and J are TRBV7-9 and TRBJ2-7, with 11 nucleotides matching TRBD2. The V and J ends lost 1 base and 4 bases, in that order; junction bases with no gene match: 9. The CDR3 spans 17 residues. The germline V gene encodes CDR1 SEHNR and CDR2 FQNEAQ (reference sequence). CDR3 coding DNA: TGTGCCAGCAGCTTAGGAGGTGCTAGCGGGAGGAGTTACGAGCAGTACTTC. Encoded protein: CASSLGGASGRSYEQYF.

The CDR3 DNA sequence: TGTGCCAGCAGCACGGGCACAGATACGCAGTATTTT. It codes for CASSTGTDTQYF. The V and J genes are TRBV11-3 and TRBJ2-3; the D is unclear. The CDR3 contains 12 residues. Trimming shortened V by 5 bases and J by 1 base, and 4 bases separated the two germline ends. Germline V lookup: CDR1 SGHNT, CDR2 YENEEA.

The chain links TRBV5-6 to TRBJ1-1; 7 positions match TRBD1. The V segment lost 1 base and the J segment 1 base; nucleotides outside the gene matches: 13. Germline V CDR1 and CDR2: SGHDT, YYEEEE. This CDR3 is built from 18 residues. The CDR3 sequence: CASSLYADRKVGNTEAFF. The CDR3 nucleotides read TGTGCCAGCAGCTTGTATGCGGACAGGAAGGTTGGGAACACTGAAGCTTTCTTT.

The chain employs TRBV30 and TRBJ2-3, with D perhaps TRBD2 (5 bases). V shed 0 bases and J shed 1 base, with 14 bases lying between them. Germline CDR1 and CDR2: GTSNPN and SVGIG (reference sequence). There are 16 residues in the CDR3. This CDR3 reads CAWSVGLAGGTDTQYF. CDR3 bases: TGTGCCTGGAGTGTCGGCCTAGCCGGTGGCACAGATACGCAGTATTTT. The whole variable domain, remainder taken from reference TRBV30 and TRBJ2-3, is SQTIHQWPATLVQPVGSPLSLECTVEGTSNPNLYWYRQAAGRGLQLLFYSVGIGQISSEVPQNLSASRPQDRQFILSSKKLLLSDSGFYLCAWSVGLAGGTDTQYFGPGTRLTVL.

The chain is built from TRBV5-6 and TRBJ1-1, with D unresolved. V lost 5 bases and J 4 bases, leaving 6 bases between the germline ends. The CDR3 consists of 11 residues. Germline CDR1 and CDR2: SGHDT and YYEEEE. The CDR3 region is CASSYSTEAFF. In DNA, the CDR3 is TGTGCCAGCAGTTACAGCACTGAAGCTTTCTTT.

V and J are TRBV5-4 and TRBJ2-7, with TRBD2 identical over 14 bases. The germline V gene has CDR1 SGHNT and CDR2 YYREEE (reference sequence). Germline trimming cut 5 bases from V and 1 base from J; bases unmatched to any gene: 5. The CDR3 has 16 amino acids. The DNA of the CDR3 is TGTGCCAGCAGATGGACTAGCGGGAGGATATCCTACGAGCAGTACTTC. Amino acids: CASRWTSGRISYEQYF.

The chain joins TRBV19 to TRBJ2-7; weak D call: TRBD2 (6 bases). The germline V gene encodes CDR1 LNHDA and CDR2 SQIVND (reference sequence). The CDR3 sequence is 15 residues long. V was pared by 5 bases and J by 7 bases, with 21 bases between. The CDR3 reads CASSVSSVPTREQYF. The DNA for the CDR3 is TGTGCCAGTAGTGTCTCTAGCGTCCCTACGCGGGAGCAGTACTTC. The full variable domain, in which reference TRBV19 and TRBJ2-7 provide the parts outside the CDR3, is DGGITQSPKYLFRKEGQNVTLSCEQNLNHDAMYWYRQDPGQGLRLIYYSQIVNDFQKGDIAEGYSVSREKKESFPLTVTSAQKNPTAFYLCASSVSSVPTREQYFGPGTRLTVT.

The chain carries TRBV28 and TRBJ2-5; the match to TRBD1 covers 8 bases. The CDR3 consists of 13 residues. From germline, CDR1 is MDHEN and CDR2 SYDVKM. V trimming: 6 bases; J trimming: 5 bases; junction bases outside the gene matches: 5. The CDR3 bases are TGTGCCAGCAGCCCGGGACAGGAGGAGACCCAGTACTTC. This codes for CASSPGQEETQYF.

The V call is TRBV4-3, the J call TRBJ1-2, with TRBD1 identical over 10 bases. CDR3 size: 16 residues. The V gene's germline CDR1 is LGHNA and CDR2 YSLEER. J gave up 8 bases and V 0 bases, and 9 bases lay outside the gene matches. The CDR3 here is CASSQDFGTGVRGYTF. For the CDR3, the DNA is TGCGCCAGCAGCCAAGATTTCGGGACAGGGGTTAGAGGCTACACCTTC.

The rearrangement links TRBV6-5 to TRBJ2-7, with 12 bases matching TRBD2. This CDR3 comprises 14 residues. Looked up from germline, CDR1 is MNHEY and CDR2 is SVGAGI. Germline trimming cut 3 bases from V and 4 bases from J; bases unmatched to any gene: 1. Here the CDR3 reads CASSYGLAGYEQYF. Written as DNA, the CDR3 is TGTGCCAGCAGTTATGGACTAGCGGGATACGAGCAGTACTTC.